This TCR beta chain originates from a study of CD8+ T cells in alopecia areata. The study, taken as a whole, reports: It was observed that many expanded lesional clones persisted in scalp and blood during tofacitinib.

CDR3 size: 14 residues. V lost 0 bases to trimming and J lost 7 bases; unmatched junction nucleotides: 8. CDR1 and CDR2 from the germline V gene are GTSNPN and SVGIG (reference sequence). RNA was isolated and reverse transcribed to cDNA, the sequencing template. TCRdb keeps only in-frame clones here, not all; method: immunoSEQ multiplex PCR. The profile shows over 100,000 clones, around 56% of them singletons. Treatment specified: oral pan-JAK inhibitor, 5-10 mg twice daily. Lesional scalp tissue (obtained by punch biopsy) and peripheral blood were collected from alopecia areata patients. On this clone itself: The target antigen is unknown.

The sample consisted of CD4+ T cells sorted from blood, taken at week 4, from a patient treated with tofacitinib. The genes are TRBV30 and TRBJ2-7; 8 nucleotides line up with TRBD1. The source of this sequence is a human donor with alopecia areata. CDR3 coding DNA: TGTGCCTGGAGTGTAGGGCAGGGGGCATGGGAGCAGTACTTC. It translates to CAWSVGQGAWEQYF.